This T cell receptor (beta chain) came from a study of T cell responses to AZD1222 COVID-19 vaccine (dated by TCRdb to the early 2020s). Broadly, across the study: TCR sequencing covered fewer than 250 trial participants: 200 to 210 given two doses of AZD1222 and around 26 given two doses of MenACWY control vaccine. Trial participants were enrolled into age subgroups of 18-55, 56-69 and 70-plus years, which contained roughly 140, 27 and 60 TCR-sequenced participants, respectively. Here is what the overall study found, with its caveats: Reportedly, almost half of the unique spike-specific TCRs recognized epitopes lying outside the regions that are mutated in the B.1.351 and B.1.1.7 variants. CD4 TCRs associated with the vaccine covered the entire spike protein, and the dominant responses were in regions 160-218 and 743-854. In the small 56-69-year group, the increase in depth fell short of significance, most likely because of low power. Conclusions about previously exposed vaccinees were limited because only six AZD1222 recipients were SARS-CoV-2 seropositive at baseline. After two AZD1222 doses, both the breadth and the depth of spike-specific TCRs were significantly higher than at day 0 and than in MenACWY recipients. No day 14 peak-response samples were available, so repertoires were characterized only after the peak T cell response. Most participants were white British and females outnumbered males, and the authors suggested that clonal diversity may have been underestimated.

The time point label for this specimen denotes: baseline before first vaccination. Vaccinee samples were obtained from the UK trials COV001 and COV002, which included a single-blind randomized controlled phase 2/3 trial of AZD1222 (ChAdOx1 nCoV-19) in healthy adults. For TCRbeta chain sequencing, PBMC samples from trial participants were taken at day 0 and at day 28 after the second dose. The CDR3 regions of human TCRbeta chains were subjected to immunosequencing. Per the original workflow: TCRs in the repertoires were matched against a reference library of SARS-CoV-2-specific TCRs that had been generated with the MIRA antigen-specificity platform. Breadth meant the fraction of unique TCRs that were SARS-CoV-2-associated, whereas depth meant the fraction of total T cells that were SARS-CoV-2-associated. Using the MIRA data, every spike-specific TCR was mapped to the spike region that the TCR reacted to and assigned to either a CD4 or a CD8 class. Log10-transformed breadth and depth values were compared by one-way ANOVA with Sidak's multiple comparisons tests. The clones in this table, taken by TCRdb from immuneACCESS, are in-frame only. Not every clone is retained; where verified, under half of the shortfall comes from an unresolved V gene, and the cause of the rest is unknown. The V and J calls and clone size were taken over from that table, and D and trimming were inferred from the DNA. In this sample's table one finds some 150,000 clones. The ten largest clones capture about 2% of the sample.

Remarks on this clone: What this receptor recognizes is not known.

V is pared back by 0 bases and J by 4 bases, with 13 bases lying between the germline termini. The CDR3 goes from the cysteine to the phenylalanine over 15 residues. Here the CDR3 DNA is all that survives: 45 bases in frame from base 1. CDR1 and CDR2 were assigned from the germline V gene (reference sequence) as GTSNPN and SVGIG. In this chain, TRBV30 is recombined with TRBJ1-5; TRBD1 could be the D gene, as 6 bases match. The sequenced material came from peripheral blood. This TCR was sampled from an adult in good health. The CDR3 protein: CAWSVRGTSNQPQHF. Here is the DNA: TGTGCCTGGAGTGTACGGGGGACATCTAATCAGCCCCAGCATTTT.